This T cell receptor (beta chain) emerged from a study of cytomegalovirus exposure and HLA in healthy donors. Study overall: Among roughly 190 million T cells, an earlier analysis found about 100 million unique TCR beta sequences.

PCR employed 60 Vbeta and 13 Jbeta primers. Using immunoSEQ multiplex PCR, the repertoire was profiled, and TCRdb retains in-frame clones only, with some absent. Among about 260,000 clones listed, 84% were seen once. As concerns this clone: Its antigen is as yet unknown.

The CDR3 totals 15 residues. With 5 bases clipped from V and 1 base from J, the junction kept 5 bases outside the gene matches. Germline loops: CDR1 SGHAT, CDR2 FQNNGV. The study's findings and limits: Association with HLA alleles at 0.05 false discovery rate was found for roughly 17,000 TCR beta sequences in a later analysis. Confirmation in vitro established that three CMV-associated chains were specific for CMV antigens. In an earlier analysis, productive rearrangement rates for most beta V segments clustered near 87% or 30%.

The source material was PBMCs. This clonotype originated in a woman aged 40 to 50 in good health and CMV-seropositive. The V gene is TRBV11-2, the J gene TRBJ1-3; TRBD1 matches at 7 bases. CDR3 sequence: CASSPTGASGNTIYF. The CDR3 DNA sequence: TGTGCCAGCAGCCCCACAGGGGCTTCTGGAAACACCATATATTTT.